This TCR beta chain was captured by sequencing in a study of cytomegalovirus exposure and HLA in healthy donors. Assay used: immunoSEQ multiplex PCR; TCRdb lists only in-frame clones, some missing. The sample contains some 120,000 clones, around 85% of which appear only once. As for this clone: Its specificity is unknown.

Germline lookup yields CDR1 SEHNR and CDR2 FQNEAQ (reference sequence). This CDR3 spans 14 amino acids. The germline V and J ends were trimmed by 5 bases and 4 bases, with 14 bases remaining between them. General study results and limits: Diagnosis of cytomegalovirus status made by the classifier reportedly showed high specificity and sensitivity. In a later analysis, first-cohort TCR clusters were found to tend to co-occur in the approximately 120 validation repertoires. The study put 150 to 200 TCR beta chains on its list as cytomegalovirus-associated. Researchers reported that three CMV-associated chains were confirmed in vitro as CMV antigen-specific.

This sequence joins TRBV7-9 and TRBJ1-2, with TRBD1 as a possible D gene (6 bases). This TCR was recovered from a woman in her twenties or thirties in good health and CMV-seronegative. Sequencing was performed on PBMCs. The CDR3 region has the DNA TGTGCCAGCAGCATACTCAGGGGCGGCTATGGCTACACCTTC. This translates into CASSILRGGYGYTF.